A single sample gave rise to the 10 T cell receptor beta chains below, sequenced in a study of T cell responses to AZD1222 COVID-19 vaccine. Data came from immunoSEQ multiplex PCR; TCRdb stores just in-frame clones and leaves some out. Here the sample spans some 150,000 clones, over 90% being singletons. The sample consisted of peripheral blood, taken on day 0 of AZD1222 vaccination. The receptor set was obtained from an adult in good health.

The chain couples TRBV4-3 to TRBJ2-1; 12 bases are a match to TRBD1. The CDR3 has 16 amino acids. The junction had 5 bases not matched to a gene; V was cut back by 0 bases and J by 8 bases. CDR1 LGHNA and CDR2 YSLEER come from the germline V gene. CDR3 sequence: CASSQDGGQGADEQFF. In DNA, the CDR3 is TGCGCCAGCAGCCAAGATGGGGGACAGGGGGCGGATGAGCAGTTCTTC.

V and J are TRBV19 and TRBJ2-5; D is unresolved. V lost 5 bases and J lost 5, with 6 bases in between. In germline, CDR1 is LNHDA, CDR2 SQIVND (reference sequence). The CDR3 extends over 11 amino acids. The CDR3 sequence is CASSSRETQYF. The CDR3 region has the DNA TGTGCCAGTAGTTCCCGGGAGACCCAGTACTTC.

In DNA, the CDR3 is TGTGCCAGCAGCTTGAGAGGGACTAGCGGCAATGAGCAGTTCTTC. Amino acids: CASSLRGTSGNEQFF. The chain is built from TRBV5-5 and TRBJ2-1; 11 bases line up with TRBD2. Germline V CDR1 and CDR2: SGHKS, YYEKEE (reference sequence). The J segment lost 6 bases and the V segment lost 1 base, leaving 3 bases of the junction unmatched. The CDR3 spans 15 residues.

This chain connects TRBV11-2 to TRBJ2-1; the D call may be TRBD1 or TRBD2 (5 bases each). Germline CDR1 and CDR2: SGHAT and FQNNGV. Deletions cut 4 bases from V and 5 bases from J, with 15 bases between. This CDR3 contains 15 residues. CDR3 bases: TGTGCCAGCAGCTACGACCGGGACGACCACAATGAGCAGTTCTTC. Protein: CASSYDRDDHNEQFF.

On this clone: The DNA is omitted, as the CDR3 cannot be located on it reliably, and the CDR3 follows TCRdb's listing. The CDR3 reads CASSTSAGHTIYF. V gene TRBV25-1 combines with J gene TRBJ1-3. Germline CDR1 reads MGHDK; CDR2 reads SYGVNS. The CDR3 adds up to 13 amino acids, both ends counted.

The V call is TRBV12-5, the J call TRBJ2-2; maybe TRBD2 (5 bases). Germline values: CDR1 LGHNT, CDR2 FRNRAP. Deletions cut 1 base from V and 6 bases from J, with 6 bases between. The CDR3 sequence is 13 residues long. The CDR3 nucleotides read TGTGCTAGTGGTTTGGAGGAGGCCGGGGAGCTGTTTTTT. This gives the protein CASGLEEAGELFF.

The chain carries TRBV11-2 and TRBJ2-7, with 8 bases matching TRBD2. Trimming removed 5 bases from V and 4 bases from J; junction bases left unmatched: 10. Germline CDR1 SGHAT, CDR2 FQNNGV. This CDR3 spans 15 amino acids. In nucleotides, the CDR3 is TGTGCCAGCAGCACCAGTCCCGGGACTAGGTACGAGCAGTACTTC. Translated: CASSTSPGTRYEQYF.

This chain joins TRBV11-2 and TRBJ1-1; TRBD1 matches at 11 bases. CDR1 and CDR2 (germline): SGHAT, FQNNGV. The CDR3 loop spans 13 amino acids. The V segment lost 3 bases and the J segment 11 bases; nucleotides outside the gene matches: 5. CDR3 bases: TGTGCCAGCAGCTTGGTGGACAGGGGGCCGGCTTTCTTT. This translates into CASSLVDRGPAFF.

The chain employs TRBV6-6 and TRBJ1-5; D perhaps matches TRBD1 (6 bases). This CDR3 has 14 residues. V was shortened by 10 bases and J by 3 bases, with 16 bases between the two germline ends. From germline, CDR1 is MNHNY and CDR2 SVGAGI (reference sequence). DNA of the CDR3: TGTGCCACTCGGGGAGACAGGAACAATCAGCCCCAGCATTTT. Its protein is CATRGDRNNQPQHF.

The chain joins TRBV4-3 to TRBJ2-1, with D perhaps given as TRBD1 or TRBD2 (5 bases each). In germline, CDR1 is LGHNA, CDR2 YSLEER. The CDR3 consists of 15 residues. With 1 base removed from V and 2 bases from J, the gap between germline ends came to 9 bases. The CDR3 loop reads CASSQVRDPYNEQFF. CDR3 nucleotide sequence: TGCGCCAGCAGCCAAGTCAGGGACCCCTACAATGAGCAGTTCTTC.